A selection of T cell receptor beta chains follows, all from one sample in a study of CD8 T cells in Susac syndrome. TCRdb reprocessed the immunoSEQ multiplex PCR reads via MiXCR and lists one record per CDR3 protein. The data show about 76,000 distinct CDR3 sequences, with around nine tenths seen just once and under 0.6% held by the top ten. The sequenced material came from CD8+ T cells from PBMCs. All receptors come from a human donor with multiple sclerosis. Each CDR3 is given with its conserved first and last residue. The D gene is left open where the match is weak. A clone size is listed for some rows: how often the clone was seen (once, few, many), or a class if it is expanded.

size	V	J	D	DNA	CDR3
once	TRBV13	TRBJ1-4	.	TGTGCCAGCAGCTTAGGATTGGCGGGGCGACTGTTTTTT	CASSLGLAGRLFF
.	TRBV7-6	TRBJ2-7	TRBD2	TGTGCCAGCAGCCCCCGGACTAGCGGGGGTATCAACGAGCAGTACTTC	CASSPRTSGGINEQYF
.	TRBV28	TRBJ2-3	.	TGTGCCACCCGGGACAGCACAGATACGCAGTATTTT	CATRDSTDTQYF
.	TRBV5-1	TRBJ2-7	.	TGCGCCAGCAGCTTGGACGAGACAGGTCCTACCTACGAGCAGTACTTC	CASSLDETGPTYEQYF
few	TRBV19	TRBJ2-7	TRBD1	TGTGCCAGTAGTGACCGGGACAGGGAATCCTCCTACGAGCAGTACTTC	CASSDRDRESSYEQYF
few	TRBV28	TRBJ2-3	TRBD2	TGTGCCAGCAGAACTAGCGGGGGTCCGCCAGATACGCAGTATTTT	CASRTSGGPPDTQYF
.	TRBV4-3	TRBJ2-5	.	TGCGCCAGCAGCCAAGATCCTGGAGAGACCCAGTACTTC	CASSQDPGETQYF
.	TRBV5-6	TRBJ1-2	.	TGTGCCAGCAGCTTGGCTACGGAAGGGGTTAGGGGCTACACCTTC	CASSLATEGVRGYTF
.	TRBV4-1	TRBJ1-5	.	TGCGCCAGCAGCCAAGATTTTGGGGGGGTCAATCAGCCCCAGCATTTT	CASSQDFGGVNQPQHF
.	TRBV12-3/TRBV12-4	TRBJ2-5	.	TGTGCCAGCAGTTTGACTGGGCCAGAGACCCAGTACTTC	CASSLTGPETQYF
.	TRBV12-3/TRBV12-4	TRBJ1-3	TRBD1	TGTGCCAGCAGTACCATTCGACAGGGATGGTCTGGAAACACCATATATTTT	CASSTIRQGWSGNTIYF
.	TRBV9	TRBJ2-7	.	TGTGCCAGCAGCACCGGGACAACCATCTACGAGCAGTACTTC	CASSTGTTIYEQYF
.	TRBV18	TRBJ2-3	.	TGTGCCAGCTCACCACCCTTCTCAGATACGCAGTATTTT	CASSPPFSDTQYF
.	TRBV27	TRBJ2-7	.	TGTGCCAGCAGTTTACGGTCGGTAGGTCACGAGCAGTACTTC	CASSLRSVGHEQYF
.	TRBV9	TRBJ2-7	.	TGTGCCAGCAGCGTAGATGGGGGCCATTACGAGCAGTACTTC	CASSVDGGHYEQYF
.	TRBV20-1	TRBJ1-2	.	TGCAGTGCTAGAGGGATAGAGGACTATGGCTACACCTTC	CSARGIEDYGYTF
.	TRBV9	TRBJ2-1	TRBD2	TGTGCCAGCAGTGAACAGGGTGGGCTAGCGGGAGACTACAATGAGCAGTTCTTC	CASSEQGGLAGDYNEQFF
.	TRBV7-6	TRBJ2-7	TRBD2	TGTGCCAGCAGCTTAGACCCCGGGACTAGCGGGAGTTTAGGCTACGAGCAGTACTTC	CASSLDPGTSGSLGYEQYF
once	TRBV2	TRBJ2-1	.	TGTGCCAGCAGTTGGAGGGACTCAGCAATGTGGCAGTTCTTC	CASSWRDSAMWQFF
.	TRBV5-1	TRBJ2-1	TRBD2	TGCGCCAGCAGCTTGAGCGGGGGTGAGCAGTTCTTC	CASSLSGGEQFF
few	TRBV5-1	TRBJ2-7	.	TGCGCCAGCAGCTTGGCGGGGGACAACTACGAGCAGTACTTC	CASSLAGDNYEQYF
.	TRBV7-6	TRBJ2-1	TRBD1	TGTGCCAGCAGCCCCGGGACAGGGAGGGGTGAGCAGTTCTTC	CASSPGTGRGEQFF
.	TRBV9	TRBJ2-2	.	TGTGCCAGCAGCGAGGCAGGCTACACCGGGGAGCTGTTTTTT	CASSEAGYTGELFF
.	TRBV4-1	TRBJ1-4	TRBD1	TGCGCCAGCAGCCAAGTGGGGACAGGAGAAAAACTGTTTTTT	CASSQVGTGEKLFF
.	TRBV9	TRBJ2-7	TRBD2	TGTGCCAGCAGCGTAGCGGGGGGGCCTACCTACGAGCAGTACTTC	CASSVAGGPTYEQYF
.	TRBV29-1	TRBJ2-5	.	TGCAGCTACTCACCCCCGGGCCCCAAGACCCAGTACTTC	CSYSPPGPKTQYF
medium-sized	TRBV11-2	TRBJ2-2	.	TGTGCCAGCAGCTTAGATGGTCCCCTACAGGGTATCGGCACCGGGGAGCTGTTTTTT	CASSLDGPLQGIGTGELFF
.	TRBV15	TRBJ2-5	.	TGTGCCACCAGCAGAGATTACCTTCTGCCTAAGCCAGAGACCCAGTACTTC	CATSRDYLLPKPETQYF
.	TRBV7-9	TRBJ1-5	.	TGTGCCAGCAGCTTAGCAGGTCCTGAGAGCAATCAGCCCCAGCATTTT	CASSLAGPESNQPQHF
.	TRBV29-1	TRBJ1-2	.	TGCAGCGCCGAGACAGGTTCAGGCTACACCTTC	CSAETGSGYTF
.	TRBV5-1	TRBJ1-2	.	TGCGCCAGCAGCTTTGAAAACTATGGCTACACCTTC	CASSFENYGYTF
.	TRBV7-3	TRBJ2-1	.	TGTGCCAGCCGCGGGGCATGGGGAAATGAGCAGTTCTTC	CASRGAWGNEQFF
.	TRBV6-1	TRBJ1-2	.	TGTGCCAGCAGTGGACAGAACTATGGCTACACCTTC	CASSGQNYGYTF
.	TRBV9	TRBJ2-1	.	TGTGCCAGCAGCCCCCTATGGGGTTCCAATGAGCAGTTCTTC	CASSPLWGSNEQFF
.	TRBV30	TRBJ2-7	TRBD1	TGTGCCTGGCTCCGGACAGGGACTTACGAGCAGTACTTC	CAWLRTGTYEQYF
.	TRBV5-4	TRBJ2-5	.	TGTGCCAGCAGCTTGAAATACCAAGAGACCCAGTACTTC	CASSLKYQETQYF
.	TRBV14	TRBJ2-1	TRBD2	TGTGCCAGCAGCGGCGGGGGGTTAAAGCAGTTCTTC	CASSGGGLKQFF
.	TRBV4-1	TRBJ2-3	.	TGCGCCAGCAGCCAACTCCCGGGTCTCGGCACAGATACGCAGTATTTT	CASSQLPGLGTDTQYF
.	TRBV6-5	TRBJ2-7	TRBD2	TGTGCCAGCAGCAGACTAGCGGGAGCCGCCGAGCAGTACTTC	CASSRLAGAAEQYF
.	TRBV12-3/TRBV12-4	TRBJ1-6	.	TGTGCCAGCAGTTTTGATGGAAATTCACCCCTCCACTTT	CASSFDGNSPLHF
.	TRBV9	TRBJ2-2	TRBD2	TGTGCCAGCAGCTACGGGGGGGCTGGAACCGGGGAGCTGTTTTTT	CASSYGGAGTGELFF
.	TRBV7-9	TRBJ2-7	TRBD1	TGTGCCAGCAGCCCCGAGGGGACAGGGGATTACGAGCAGTACTTC	CASSPEGTGDYEQYF
.	TRBV7-8	TRBJ1-1	.	TGTGCCAGCAGCACCGACAGGTGGGGCACTGAAGCTTTCTTT	CASSTDRWGTEAFF
few	TRBV4-1	TRBJ2-7	.	TGCGCCAGCAGCCAAAGGGGGCGGGGAGAGCAGTACTTC	CASSQRGRGEQYF
.	TRBV6-5	TRBJ2-1	TRBD2	TGTGCCAGCGGTACTAGCGGGAGTTATGAGCAGTTCTTC	CASGTSGSYEQFF
once	TRBV10-3	TRBJ2-5	.	TGTGCCATCAGTGAGTCGCGAGAGACCCAGTACTTC	CAISESRETQYF
.	TRBV27	TRBJ1-1	TRBD1	TGTGCCAGCAGTGCCCGACAGGGGCCCACTGAAGCTTTCTTT	CASSARQGPTEAFF
.	TRBV9	TRBJ2-1	TRBD2	TGTGCCAGCAGCGTAGAGGCGGGGGTAGCCTACAATGAGCAGTTCTTC	CASSVEAGVAYNEQFF
once	TRBV20-1	TRBJ2-7	.	TGCAGTGCTCGACGACAGGACGACATATACGAGCAGTACTTC	CSARRQDDIYEQYF
.	TRBV3-1	TRBJ2-5	TRBD1	TGTGCCAGCAGCCAACCCCGGGACAGACAAGAGACCCAGTACTTC	CASSQPRDRQETQYF
.	TRBV2	TRBJ2-7	TRBD2	TGTGCCACAGAAGGACTAGCGGGCTACGAGCAGTACTTC	CATEGLAGYEQYF